This T cell receptor (beta chain) appears in the sequencing data of a study of blood T cell repertoires in COVID-19. Study overall: COVID-19 samples collected from the United States, Italy and Spain covered acute and convalescent phases. Sample material is recorded as cDNA or gDNA derived from T cells, B-cell-depleted T cells, or PBMCs.

TCRdb keeps only in-frame clones here, not all; method: immunoSEQ multiplex PCR. The table records under 300,000 clones, about 90% of them present only once. The germline V gene encodes CDR1 KGHDR and CDR2 SFDVKD. The CDR3 is made up of 16 amino acids. V trimming: 3 bases; J trimming: 7 bases; junction bases outside the gene matches: 13. This receptor was identified in a woman between 40 and 55 years old with acute or convalescent COVID-19. The sequencing sample was made of peripheral blood. The chain combines TRBV24-1 with TRBJ1-2, with TRBD1 identical over 7 bases. The CDR3 here is CATSDDRGGAIFGYTF. The CDR3 bases are TGTGCCACCAGTGATGATAGAGGGGGCGCAATCTTTGGCTACACCTTC.